This passage covers 20 T cell receptor beta chains from one sample sequenced in a study of siplizumab effects on memory and regulatory T cells. TCRdb keeps only in-frame clones here, not all; method: immunoSEQ multiplex PCR. The sample yields approximately 100,000 clones, around 94% seen once. Sequenced sample: Tregs sorted from blood. The receptors derive from a human donor in good health.

The chain joins TRBV29-1 to TRBJ1-1; the D gene is possibly TRBD1 (5 bases). V lost 2 bases to trimming and J lost 11 bases, with 12 bases between them. The CDR3 runs 11 residues. Germline V gives CDR1 SQVTM, CDR2 ANQGSEA. CDR3 in amino acids: CSVESGAMAFF. DNA for the CDR3: TGCAGCGTTGAAAGCGGGGCCATGGCTTTCTTT.

The chain is built from TRBV2 and TRBJ1-2; a weak D match, TRBD1 (6 bases). The CDR3 consists of 12 residues. The ends were cut back, 5 bases at V and 8 bases at J, with 12 bases in the middle. CDR1 is SNHLY, CDR2 FYNNEI, per germline. CDR3 residues: CASSTGTQGYTF. CDR3 nucleotide sequence: TGTGCCAGCAGTACAGGGACCCAGGGCTACACCTTC.

The chain has TRBV5-4 and TRBJ2-7; 12 nucleotides match TRBD2. This CDR3 contains 14 residues. Per germline, CDR1 SGHNT and CDR2 YYREEE (reference sequence). V lost 4 bases and J lost 3; bases outside the gene matches: 2. In DNA form, the CDR3 reads TGTGCCAGCAGCCGGACTAGCGGGGTCTACGAGCAGTACTTC. Amino acids: CASSRTSGVYEQYF.

The chain employs TRBV7-3 and TRBJ2-7; TRBD2 matches 7 bases. The V segment lost 3 bases and the J segment 2 bases; nucleotides outside the gene matches: 4. The CDR3 covers 14 residues. Per the germline V gene, CDR1 is SGHTA and CDR2 is FQGTGA. This CDR3 reads CASSFSGGTYEQYF. The CDR3 DNA follows: TGTGCCAGCAGCTTCTCGGGGGGTACCTACGAGCAGTACTTC.

The rearrangement links TRBV2 to TRBJ1-1, with no clear D. The CDR3 extends over 14 amino acids. V was shortened by 8 bases and J by 2 bases, with 15 bases between the two germline ends. Germline V lookup: CDR1 SNHLY, CDR2 FYNNEI. The CDR3 loop reads CASRPRPINTEAFF. CDR3 coding DNA: TGTGCCAGCCGGCCCCGGCCGATCAACACTGAAGCTTTCTTT. The full variable domain, rest sourced from reference TRBV2 and TRBJ1-1, is EPEVTQTPSHQVTQMGQEVILRCVPISNHLYFYWYRQILGQKVEFLVSFYNNEISEKSEIFDDQFSVERPDGSNFTLKIRSTKLEDSAMYFCASRPRPINTEAFFGQGTRLTVV.

The rearrangement joins TRBV6-1 to TRBJ2-1, with D uncertain. Trimming cost V 6 bases and J 8 bases, with 5 bases left between them. The CDR3 loop spans 10 amino acids. Germline CDR1 MNHNS, CDR2 SASEGT. The CDR3 DNA follows: TGTGCCAGCAGCCGGTATGAGCAGTTCTTC. Its translation is CASSRYEQFF.

V is TRBV5-1 and J is TRBJ2-7; D perhaps matches TRBD1 (6 bases). Germline V CDR1 and CDR2: SGHRS, YFSETQ. This CDR3 is 14 amino acids long. The ends were cut back, 3 bases at V and 2 bases at J, with 12 bases in the middle. DNA for the CDR3: TGCGCCAGCAGCTACATAACAGGGACCTACGAGCAGTACTTC. Its translation: CASSYITGTYEQYF.

V usage is TRBV25-1 and J usage is TRBJ2-5; a possible D gene is TRBD2 (5 bases). The germline V gene encodes CDR1 MGHDK and CDR2 SYGVNS. The length of the CDR3 is 16 residues. Trimming took off 3 bases at V and 3 bases at J, with 17 bases between the two ends. The CDR3 DNA reads as TGTGCCAGCAGTGAGTCCCGGGGTTACTACGAAGAGACCCAGTACTTC. This translates into CASSESRGYYEETQYF.

The V call is TRBV5-1, the J call TRBJ2-1, with unresolved D. The germline gives CDR1 SGHRS, CDR2 YFSETQ. CDR3 length: 13 residues. The V end lost 6 bases, the J end lost 10 bases, and 17 bases lay between the germline ends. The CDR3 region has the DNA TGCGCCAGCACCCTAGGGCCCGGAGCGGAGCAGTTCTTC. Amino acid sequence: CASTLGPGAEQFF.

The chain joins TRBV19 to TRBJ2-2; 8 bases align to TRBD2. V shed 9 bases, J shed 3 bases, and the junction held 6 bases outside the gene matches. Germline V gene sequence: CDR1 LNHDA, CDR2 SQIVND (reference sequence). This CDR3 contains 14 residues. This CDR3 is CASHSGRDTGELFF. The CDR3 DNA sequence: TGTGCCAGCCACAGCGGGAGAGACACCGGGGAGCTGTTTTTT.

V usage is TRBV4-1 and J usage is TRBJ1-2; D not certain. The CDR3 length is 12 residues. V lost 0 bases, J lost 8 bases, and 7 bases lay in between. Germline assignment: CDR1 MGHRA and CDR2 YSYEKL. The CDR3 coding sequence is TGCGCCAGCAGCCAAGAGGAACGGGGCTACACCTTC. It specifies CASSQEERGYTF.

The chain combines TRBV30 with TRBJ2-1; no reliable D call. V gave up 0 bases and J gave up 7 bases, with 13 bases separating them. CDR3 length equals 14 residues. From germline, CDR1 is GTSNPN and CDR2 SVGIG (reference sequence). The CDR3, as DNA: TGTGCCTGGAGTGTACGTTGGCCATCTAATGAGCAGTTCTTC. Its translation is CAWSVRWPSNEQFF.

The V call is TRBV5-5, the J call TRBJ2-6; maybe TRBD1 (6 bases). Germline lookup yields CDR1 SGHKS and CDR2 YYEKEE (reference sequence). Trimming cost V 1 base and J 1 base, with 18 bases left between them. This CDR3 has 19 amino acids. CDR3 amino acids: CASSLYGPQGLSGANVLTF. DNA of the CDR3: TGTGCCAGCAGCTTGTATGGGCCTCAGGGGCTATCTGGGGCCAACGTCCTGACTTTC.

The CDR3, as DNA: TGTGCCAGCAGCCACGGGGCGGGGAGGGCTTTCTTT. Encoded protein: CASSHGAGRAFF. The chain combines TRBV6-5 with TRBJ1-1; possible D gene TRBD1, 5 bases. This CDR3 is built from 12 residues. V was trimmed by 6 bases and J by 11 bases, leaving 16 bases between them. Looked up from germline, CDR1 is MNHEY and CDR2 is SVGAGI.

The chain carries TRBV6-5 and TRBJ1-3; the D is unclear. The germline V and J ends were trimmed by 4 bases and 0 bases, with 10 bases remaining between them. The CDR3 runs 15 residues. Germline V CDR1 and CDR2: MNHEY, SVGAGI. The CDR3 DNA reads TGTGCCAGCAGTTTACGACAAGTCTCTGGAAACACCATATATTTT. Its translation is CASSLRQVSGNTIYF.

The J gene is TRBJ2-3, the V gene TRBV6-6, with a weak D call TRBD2 (6 bases). Germline V gene sequence: CDR1 MNHNY, CDR2 SVGAGI (reference sequence). The V and J ends lost 5 bases and 3 bases respectively, with 9 bases between them. The CDR3 runs to 13 residues. CDR3 sequence: CASSPRGTDTQYF. The DNA for the CDR3 is TGTGCCAGCAGTCCCCGGGGGACAGATACGCAGTATTTT.

V is TRBV5-5 and J is TRBJ2-7, with no clear D. The V gene's germline CDR1 is SGHKS and CDR2 YYEKEE (reference sequence). CDR3 length: 16 amino acids. V was cut by 0 bases and J by 4 bases, with 17 bases left in between. The CDR3 reads CASSLGYRAGRYEQYF. The CDR3 nucleotides are TGTGCCAGCAGCTTGGGCTATCGGGCCGGACGGTACGAGCAGTACTTC.

V and J are TRBV28 and TRBJ2-2; D is tentatively TRBD1 or TRBD2 (5 bases each). CDR3 length: 17 residues. Germline V gene lookup returns CDR1 MDHEN and CDR2 SYDVKM. V was cut by 6 bases and J by 2 bases, with 19 bases left in between. Here the CDR3 reads CASREGKGLANTGELFF. As DNA, the CDR3 is TGTGCCAGCAGAGAGGGGAAAGGACTGGCTAACACCGGGGAGCTGTTTTTT.

The chain combines TRBV6-1 with TRBJ2-7; TRBD1 aligns across 10 bases. The CDR3 consists of 13 residues. CDR1 is MNHNS and CDR2 is SASEGT in the germline V gene. With V trimmed by 6 bases and J by 6 bases, 5 bases remained unmatched. CDR3 bases: TGTGCCAGCAGCTGGGACAGGGGAGGCGAGCAGTACTTC. Translated, it gives CASSWDRGGEQYF.

The chain recombines TRBV11-1 with TRBJ2-7; a possible D gene is TRBD1 (6 bases). The length of the CDR3 is 15 residues. CDR1 is SGHAT and CDR2 is FQDESV in the germline V gene (reference sequence). V lost 1 base and J lost 2, with 12 bases in between. CDR3: CASSLGWGRPYEQYF. As DNA, the CDR3 is TGTGCCAGCAGCTTAGGTTGGGGGCGCCCCTACGAGCAGTACTTC.